A single sample gave rise to the 17 T cell receptor beta chains below, sequenced in a study of vaccination and CD4 T cells after COVID-19. For these receptors, no antigen is known. An Oncomine TCR Beta short-read assay was used to sequence the DNA from cultured CD4+ T cells. TCRdb fed the PCR reads into MiXCR, producing one record per CDR3 protein. This table holds about 15,000 distinct CDR3 sequences, about 48% found once. Treatment specified: 10-day PBMC culture with coronavirus spike peptide pools or control peptides (ViraFEST assay). Material: CD4+ T cells from blood, cultured in vitro, obtained before SARS-CoV-2 vaccination. The source is a human donor who had recovered from COVID-19.

The gene calls are TRBV5-6 and TRBJ1-2, with 7 bases aligning to TRBD1. This CDR3 has 13 residues. The germline CDR1 and CDR2 sequences are SGHDT and YYEEEE. The junction had 7 bases not matched to a gene; V was cut back by 6 bases and J by 5 bases. Here the CDR3 reads CASTLRQGYGYTF. In nucleotides, the CDR3 is TGTGCCAGCACCTTAAGACAGGGTTATGGCTACACCTTC.

The CDR3 DNA reads TGCAGTGCTAGTTCAGCTTCTAGCACAGATACGCAGTATTTT. This codes for CSASSASSTDTQYF. This rearrangement joins TRBV20-1 to TRBJ2-3; D is undetermined. The CDR3 runs 14 residues. Trimming left V 3 bases short and J 0 bases short, with 10 bases between. Germline loops: CDR1 DFQATT, CDR2 SNEGSKA (reference sequence).

This clonotype was observed a handful of times. The chain employs TRBV6-5 and TRBJ1-1; D remains unclear. The CDR3 runs 12 residues. CDR1 is MNHEY, CDR2 SVGAGI, per germline. V was trimmed by 2 bases and J by 6 bases, leaving 7 bases between them. CDR3 residues: CASSYRGAEAFF. DNA of the CDR3: TGTGCCAGCAGTTACCGCGGGGCTGAAGCTTTCTTT.

This clonotype was observed a handful of times. The chain recombines TRBV20-1 with TRBJ1-1; tentative D call: TRBD1 (5 bases). The CDR3 covers 12 residues. From germline, CDR1 is DFQATT and CDR2 SNEGSKA (reference sequence). CDR3 amino acids: CRGTSANTEAFF. CDR3 nucleotide sequence: TGCAGAGGGACCTCAGCGAACACTGAAGCTTTCTTT.

The V and J genes are TRBV7-6 and TRBJ2-7; 9 bases agree with TRBD1. Germline V gene sequence: CDR1 SGHVS, CDR2 FNYEAQ. The J segment lost 3 bases and the V segment lost 4 bases, leaving 7 bases of the junction unmatched. This CDR3 region has 15 residues. This CDR3 is CASSSYLGQGYEQYF. DNA for the CDR3: TGTGCCAGCAGCTCCTATCTGGGACAGGGCTACGAGCAGTACTTC.

The gene calls are TRBV30 and TRBJ1-6, with D possibly being TRBD1 (6 bases). CDR3 length equals 17 residues. The germline gives CDR1 GTSNPN, CDR2 SVGIG (reference sequence). V dropped 1 base and J dropped 1 base, with 14 bases sitting between them. CDR3 region: CAWSGLFRGSYNSPLHF. DNA for the CDR3: TGTGCCTGGAGTGGTCTATTCAGGGGATCCTATAATTCACCCCTCCACTTT.

V is TRBV27 and J is TRBJ2-3; 10 nucleotides agree with TRBD1. V gave up 5 bases and J gave up 4 bases; unmatched junction bases: 9. The CDR3 loop spans 16 amino acids. Germline CDR1 and CDR2: MNHEY and SMNVEV (reference sequence). CDR3 loop: CASSEFGDRGADTQYF. CDR3 in DNA: TGTGCCAGCAGTGAATTCGGGGACAGGGGTGCAGATACGCAGTATTTT.

The chain recombines TRBV20-1 with TRBJ2-3; 11 nucleotides line up with TRBD1. The CDR3 consists of 15 residues. The germline CDR1 and CDR2 sequences are DFQATT and SNEGSKA (reference sequence). Trimming removed 4 bases from V and 2 bases from J; junction bases left unmatched: 5. The CDR3 region has the DNA TGCAGTGCTACTAGGACAGGGGGCATCACAGATACGCAGTATTTT. As protein: CSATRTGGITDTQYF.

This rearrangement joins TRBV20-1 to TRBJ2-3; 13 bases align to TRBD2. Trimming at V came to 8 bases and at J to 2 bases, leaving 4 bases not matched to a gene. From germline, CDR1 is DFQATT and CDR2 SNEGSKA (reference sequence). The CDR3 totals 14 residues. CDR3 coding DNA: TGCAGTACCGGGACTAGCGGGGCCACAGATACGCAGTATTTT. Residues: CSTGTSGATDTQYF.

This chain connects TRBV20-1 to TRBJ2-7, with 8 bases identical to TRBD2. V lost 5 bases and J lost 4; bases outside the gene matches: 7. Germline V CDR1 and CDR2: DFQATT, SNEGSKA (reference sequence). This CDR3 is 13 amino acids long. DNA of the CDR3: TGCAGTGCTGGACGGGAGGGCCCATACGAGCAGTACTTC. It yields the protein CSAGREGPYEQYF.

The chain has TRBV20-1 and TRBJ2-5, with D perhaps matching TRBD1 (9 bases). Trimming pared 5 bases from V and 0 bases from J, leaving 16 bases between. The germline V gene encodes CDR1 DFQATT and CDR2 SNEGSKA (reference sequence). The CDR3 runs 15 residues. CDR3 in amino acids: CSARRGDRDQETQYF. The DNA of the CDR3 is TGCAGTGCTCGGCGGGGGGACAGGGACCAAGAGACCCAGTACTTC.

The chain couples TRBV7-3 to TRBJ1-5, with D possibly being TRBD1 (6 bases). The V and J ends lost 5 bases and 4 bases respectively, with 12 bases between them. The CDR3 is 14 amino acids. CDR1 is SGHTA, CDR2 FQGTGA, per germline. The CDR3 coding sequence is TGTGCCAGCAGCCCCGGGACAAGAAATCAGCCCCAGCATTTT. This encodes CASSPGTRNQPQHF.

V gene TRBV29-1 combines with J gene TRBJ2-7; TRBD1 matches at 7 bases. This CDR3 has 12 residues. Germline V gives CDR1 SQVTM, CDR2 ANQGSEA. CDR3 residues: CTEDRVYYEQYF. The CDR3 bases are TGCACCGAAGACAGGGTTTACTACGAGCAGTACTTC.

In this sample, this clonotype turned up once. This chain joins TRBV6-1 and TRBJ2-7; no clear D. Germline V gives CDR1 MNHNS, CDR2 SASEGT. The CDR3 runs to 14 residues. The V end was cut by 7 bases, the J end by 4 bases, with 17 bases between. The CDR3 DNA is TGTGCCAGCATGTCGGCAGACTTCGCTTACGAGCAGTACTTC. It translates to CASMSADFAYEQYF.

The chain joins TRBV12-3 or TRBV12-4 to TRBJ1-5; D gene uncertain. This CDR3 region has 12 residues. Trimming cost V 3 bases and J 0 bases, with 0 bases left between them. CDR3 region: CASSFSNQPQHF. CDR3 sequence (DNA): TGTGCCAGCAGTTTTAGCAATCAGCCCCAGCATTTT.

This clonotype was counted a few times. V usage is TRBV15 and J usage is TRBJ2-3; 11 bases agree with TRBD2. Trimming at V came to 4 bases and at J to 4 bases, leaving 4 bases not matched to a gene. The CDR3 is made up of 15 amino acids. In germline, CDR1 is LNHNV, CDR2 YYDKDF (reference sequence). CDR3 in amino acids: CATSTGLADSDTQYF. The CDR3 nucleotides are TGTGCCACCAGCACGGGACTAGCGGACTCAGATACGCAGTATTTT.

The chain links TRBV5-5 to TRBJ2-5, with D possibly matching TRBD1 (5 bases). The V gene's germline CDR1 is SGHKS and CDR2 YYEKEE (reference sequence). V was clipped by 2 bases and J by 7 bases, with 15 bases between them. This CDR3 spans 14 amino acids. The CDR3 coding sequence is TGTGCCAGCAGCTTTGAATCGGCAGGGCGGACCCAGTACTTC. It translates to CASSFESAGRTQYF.